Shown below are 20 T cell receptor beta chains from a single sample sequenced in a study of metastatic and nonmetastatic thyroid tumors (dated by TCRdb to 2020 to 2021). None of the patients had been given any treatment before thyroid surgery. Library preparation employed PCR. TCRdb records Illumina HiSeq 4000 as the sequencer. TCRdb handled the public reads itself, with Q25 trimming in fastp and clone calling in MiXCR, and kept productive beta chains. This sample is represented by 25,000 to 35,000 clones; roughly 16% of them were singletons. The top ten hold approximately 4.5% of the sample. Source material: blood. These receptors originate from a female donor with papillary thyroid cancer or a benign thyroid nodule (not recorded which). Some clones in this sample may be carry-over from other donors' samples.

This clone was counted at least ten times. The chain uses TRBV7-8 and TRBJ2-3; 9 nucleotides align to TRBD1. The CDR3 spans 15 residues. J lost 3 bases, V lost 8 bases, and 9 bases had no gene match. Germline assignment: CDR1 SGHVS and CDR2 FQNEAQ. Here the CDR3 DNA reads TGTGCCAGCGGACCGACAGGGGGTGGGACAGATACGCAGTATTTT. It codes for CASGPTGGGTDTQYF.

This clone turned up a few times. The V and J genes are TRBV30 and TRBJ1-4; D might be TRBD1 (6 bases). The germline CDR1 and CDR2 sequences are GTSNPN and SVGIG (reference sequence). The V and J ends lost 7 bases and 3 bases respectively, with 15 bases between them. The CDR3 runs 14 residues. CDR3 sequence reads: CASSIQGSNEKLFF. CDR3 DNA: TGTGCCTCCTCAATTCAGGGGTCTAATGAAAAACTGTTTTTT. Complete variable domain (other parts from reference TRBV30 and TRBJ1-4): SQTIHQWPATLVQPVGSPLSLECTVEGTSNPNLYWYRQAAGRGLQLLFYSVGIGQISSEVPQNLSASRPQDRQFILSSKKLLLSDSGFYLCASSIQGSNEKLFFGSGTQLSVL.

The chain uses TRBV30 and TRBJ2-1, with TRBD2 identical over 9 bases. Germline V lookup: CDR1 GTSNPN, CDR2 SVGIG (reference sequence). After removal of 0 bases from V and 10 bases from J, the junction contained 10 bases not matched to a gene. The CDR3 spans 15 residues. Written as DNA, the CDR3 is TGTGCCTGGAGTGTGTATAGCGGGAGTTACCGAGAGCAGTTCTTC. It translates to CAWSVYSGSYREQFF.

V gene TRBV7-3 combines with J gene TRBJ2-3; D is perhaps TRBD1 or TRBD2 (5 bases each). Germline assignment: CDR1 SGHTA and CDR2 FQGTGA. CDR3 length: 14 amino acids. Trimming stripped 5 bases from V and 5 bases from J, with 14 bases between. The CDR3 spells CASSLGRDQDTQYF. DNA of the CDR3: TGTGCCAGCAGCCTCGGACGGGACCAAGATACGCAGTATTTT.

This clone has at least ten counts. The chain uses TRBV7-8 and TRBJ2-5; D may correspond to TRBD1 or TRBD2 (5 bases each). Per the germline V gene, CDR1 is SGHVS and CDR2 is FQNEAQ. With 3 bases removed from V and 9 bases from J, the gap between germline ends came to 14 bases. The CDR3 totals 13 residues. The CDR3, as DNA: TGTGCCAGCAGCTTTCGAGGGGAAGGGGCCCAGTACTTC. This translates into CASSFRGEGAQYF.

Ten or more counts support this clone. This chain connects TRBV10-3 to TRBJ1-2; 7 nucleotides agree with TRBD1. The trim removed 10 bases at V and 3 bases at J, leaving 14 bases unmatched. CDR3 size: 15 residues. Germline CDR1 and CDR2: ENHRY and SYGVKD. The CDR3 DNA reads TGTGCCACACGACGACTAACAGGGGTTGACTATGGCTACACCTTC. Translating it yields CATRRLTGVDYGYTF.

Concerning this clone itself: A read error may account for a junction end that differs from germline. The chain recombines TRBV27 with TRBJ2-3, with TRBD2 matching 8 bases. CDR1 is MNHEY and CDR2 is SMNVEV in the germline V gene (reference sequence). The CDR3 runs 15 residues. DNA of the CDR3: TGTGCCAGGAGTTCAACTAGCGGTGGCACAGATACGCAGTATTTT. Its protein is CARSSTSGGTDTQYF.

The CDR3: CARTGQSEAGELFF. In DNA form, the CDR3 reads TGTGCCCGTACCGGACAGAGCGAGGCCGGGGAGCTGTTTTTT. This chain uses TRBV19 with TRBJ2-2; weak D call: TRBD1 (6 bases). CDR3 length: 14 amino acids. V shed 11 bases and J shed 6 bases, with 19 bases lying between them. Per the germline V gene, CDR1 is LNHDA and CDR2 is SQIVND (reference sequence).

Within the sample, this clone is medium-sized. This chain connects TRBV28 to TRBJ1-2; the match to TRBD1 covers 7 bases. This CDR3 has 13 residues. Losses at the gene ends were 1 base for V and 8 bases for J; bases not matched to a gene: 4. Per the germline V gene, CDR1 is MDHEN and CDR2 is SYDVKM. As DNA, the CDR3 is TGTGCCAGCAGTTTATTTGCAGGGGGAGGCTACACCTTC. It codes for CASSLFAGGGYTF.

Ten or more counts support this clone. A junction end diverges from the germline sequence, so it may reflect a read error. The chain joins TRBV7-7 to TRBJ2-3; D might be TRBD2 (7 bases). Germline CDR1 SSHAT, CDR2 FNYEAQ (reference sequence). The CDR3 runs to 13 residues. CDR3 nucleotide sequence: TGTGCTAGCAGCTTAAGGGGGGGAGATACGCAGTATTTT. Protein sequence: CASSLRGGDTQYF.

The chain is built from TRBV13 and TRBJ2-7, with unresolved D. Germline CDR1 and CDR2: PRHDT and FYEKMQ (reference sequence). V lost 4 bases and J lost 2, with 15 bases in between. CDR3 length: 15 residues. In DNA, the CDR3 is TGTGCCAGCAGCTCTACAGCAATACCGACCTACGAGCAGTACTTC. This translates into CASSSTAIPTYEQYF.

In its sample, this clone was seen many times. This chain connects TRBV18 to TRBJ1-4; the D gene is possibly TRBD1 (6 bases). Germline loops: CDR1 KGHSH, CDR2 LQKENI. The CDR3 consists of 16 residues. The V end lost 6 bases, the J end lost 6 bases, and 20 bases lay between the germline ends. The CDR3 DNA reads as TGTGCCAGCTCCCCCCTCGGTAAAGGGGGGTATGAAAAACTGTTTTTT. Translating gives CASSPLGKGGYEKLFF. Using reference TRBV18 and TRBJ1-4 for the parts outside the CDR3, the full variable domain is NAGVMQNPRHLVRRRGQEARLRCSPMKGHSHVYWYRQLPEEGLKFMVYLQKENIIDESGMPKERFSAEFPKEGPSILRIQQVVRGDSAAYFCASSPLGKGGYEKLFFGSGTQLSVL.

The CDR3 loop reads CASARDGGAVEKLFF. In nucleotides, the CDR3 is TGCGCCAGCGCCAGAGATGGGGGCGCCGTCGAAAAACTGTTTTTT. The V gene is TRBV5-1, the J gene TRBJ1-4; D is possibly TRBD1 (6 bases). CDR1 and CDR2 from the germline V gene are SGHRS and YFSETQ. The CDR3 is 15 amino acids. Deletions cut 7 bases from V and 8 bases from J, with 21 bases between.

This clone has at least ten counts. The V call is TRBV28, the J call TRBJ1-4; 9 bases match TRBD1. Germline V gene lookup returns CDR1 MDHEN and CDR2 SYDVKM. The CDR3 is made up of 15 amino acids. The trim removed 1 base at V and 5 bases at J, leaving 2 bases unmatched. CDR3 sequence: CASSLYGQGNEKLFF. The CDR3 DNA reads TGTGCCAGCAGTTTATACGGACAGGGGAATGAAAAACTGTTTTTT.

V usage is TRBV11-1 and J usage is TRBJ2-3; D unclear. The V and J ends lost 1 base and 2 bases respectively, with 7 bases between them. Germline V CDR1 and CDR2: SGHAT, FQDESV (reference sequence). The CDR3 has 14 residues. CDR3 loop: CASSLGPVTDTQYF. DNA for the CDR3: TGTGCCAGCAGCTTAGGGCCAGTCACAGATACGCAGTATTTT.

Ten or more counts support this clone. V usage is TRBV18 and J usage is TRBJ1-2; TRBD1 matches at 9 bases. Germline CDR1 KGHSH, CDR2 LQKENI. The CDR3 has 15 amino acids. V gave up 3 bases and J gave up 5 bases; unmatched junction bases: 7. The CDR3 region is CASSPTRTGEYGYTF. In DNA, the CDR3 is TGTGCCAGCTCACCGACGAGGACAGGGGAGTATGGCTACACCTTC.

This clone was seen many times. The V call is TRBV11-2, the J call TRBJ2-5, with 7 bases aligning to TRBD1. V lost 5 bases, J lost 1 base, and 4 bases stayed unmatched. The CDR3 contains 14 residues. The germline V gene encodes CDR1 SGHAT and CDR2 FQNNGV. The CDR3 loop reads CASSAQGTQETQYF. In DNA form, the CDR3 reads TGTGCCAGCAGCGCACAGGGGACCCAAGAGACCCAGTACTTC. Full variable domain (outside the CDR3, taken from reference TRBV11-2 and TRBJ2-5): EAGVAQSPRYKIIEKRQSVAFWCNPISGHATLYWYQQILGQGPKLLIQFQNNGVVDDSQLPKDRFSAERLKGVDSTLKIQPAKLEDSAVYLCASSAQGTQETQYFGPGTRLLVL.

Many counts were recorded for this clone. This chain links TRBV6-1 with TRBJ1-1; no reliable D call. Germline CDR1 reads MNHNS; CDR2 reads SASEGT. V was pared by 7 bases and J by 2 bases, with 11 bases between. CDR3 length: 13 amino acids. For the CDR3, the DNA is TGTGCCAGCATCCGTGTACCCAACACTGAAGCTTTCTTT. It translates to CASIRVPNTEAFF.

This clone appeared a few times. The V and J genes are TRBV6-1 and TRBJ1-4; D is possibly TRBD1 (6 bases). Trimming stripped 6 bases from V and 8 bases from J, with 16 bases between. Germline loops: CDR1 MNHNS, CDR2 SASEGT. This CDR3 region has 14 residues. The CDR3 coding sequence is TGTGCCAGCAGCTCGGGGGCCTCGGGGGAAAAACTGTTTTTT. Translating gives CASSSGASGEKLFF.

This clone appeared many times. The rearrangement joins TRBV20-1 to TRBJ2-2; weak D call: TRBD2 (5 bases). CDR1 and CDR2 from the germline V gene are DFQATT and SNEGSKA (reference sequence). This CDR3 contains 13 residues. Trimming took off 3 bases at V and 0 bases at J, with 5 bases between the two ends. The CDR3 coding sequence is TGCAGTGCTAGCGGGACGAACACCGGGGAGCTGTTTTTT. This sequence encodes CSASGTNTGELFF.